Only a few counts were recorded for the clone carrying this T cell receptor (beta chain). Antigen unknown. This sample was taken from a study of CD8 T cells in ankylosing spondylitis. General observations from the study: From matched ankylosing spondylitis synovial fluid, disease-linked clones were reportedly recovered at significantly enriched levels. Made up of 7 to 9 highly homologous variants, a TCR beta motif appeared characteristic of ankylosing spondylitis blood. Disease-linked clones had a CD8+ phenotype and relatively low frequency in peripheral blood. Both synovial fluid and blood in reactive arthritis had previously been reported to carry some motif variants.

Construction of TCR beta libraries was performed using quantitative 5'-RACE with molecular barcodes. TCRdb reanalysed the 5' RACE reads using MiXCR and keeps one entry per CDR3 protein. The data hold 800,000 to 900,000 distinct CDR3 sequences, with 10% to 15% observed a single time. V gave up 1 base and J gave up 1 base, with 11 bases separating them. The CDR3 is 15 residues long. CDR1 is MGHRA and CDR2 is YSYEKL in the germline V gene. The sequence was collected from a male donor with ankylosing spondylitis. The J gene is TRBJ2-7, the V gene TRBV4-1; weak D call: TRBD2 (7 bases). The sample comprised blood, either unsorted or a sorted T cell fraction (not recorded which). CDR3 nucleotide sequence: TGCGCCAGCAGCCAAGTGGGGGGGGCGTCCTACGAGCAGTACTTC. This sequence encodes CASSQVGGASYEQYF.